This record looks at one TCR beta chain sequence and its context. As yet, its antigen is unknown. Between about 2014 and 2018, patients underwent resection in Japan or China. This sample was included in a study of immune evolution from preneoplasia to lung adenocarcinoma. Whole-study findings and limits: Later-stage lesions seemingly showed higher T cell density and diversity than normal lung.

The CDR3 is 13 residues long. Germline V gene data show CDR1 as SGHDT and CDR2 as YYEEEE. Trimming took off 2 bases at V and 1 base at J, with 6 bases between the two ends. Produced via immunoSEQ multiplex PCR; TCRdb's table is partial and in-frame only. The profile shows 3,600 or so clones, over 70% of them singletons. Sequenced sample: FFPE adjacent normal lung tissue. V gene TRBV5-6 combines with J gene TRBJ1-1; no clear D gene. The sequence came from a person between 65 and 79 years old with lung adenocarcinoma. The CDR3 DNA follows: TGTGCCAGCAGCTTTCGGCAGAACACTGAAGCTTTCTTT. Encoded protein: CASSFRQNTEAFF.